This TCR beta chain was identified during a study of T cell changes during pregnancy in multiple sclerosis. Assay used: immunoSEQ multiplex PCR; TCRdb lists only in-frame clones, some missing. The sample yields roughly 59,000 clones, 91% seen once. The V gene lost 2 bases and the J gene lost 3 bases, with 12 bases spanning the gap. The V gene's germline CDR1 is SGHRS and CDR2 YFSETQ. The CDR3 consists of 14 residues. The chain uses TRBV5-1 and TRBJ2-7; weak D call: TRBD1 (6 bases). This clonotype originated in a female donor in good health, enrolled as a control in a pregnancy study. Source: peripheral blood, taken in the third trimester of pregnancy. CDR3 DNA sequence: TGCGCCAGCAGCTTCTGGGCAGGGGACTACGAGCAGTACTTC. Residues: CASSFWAGDYEQYF.